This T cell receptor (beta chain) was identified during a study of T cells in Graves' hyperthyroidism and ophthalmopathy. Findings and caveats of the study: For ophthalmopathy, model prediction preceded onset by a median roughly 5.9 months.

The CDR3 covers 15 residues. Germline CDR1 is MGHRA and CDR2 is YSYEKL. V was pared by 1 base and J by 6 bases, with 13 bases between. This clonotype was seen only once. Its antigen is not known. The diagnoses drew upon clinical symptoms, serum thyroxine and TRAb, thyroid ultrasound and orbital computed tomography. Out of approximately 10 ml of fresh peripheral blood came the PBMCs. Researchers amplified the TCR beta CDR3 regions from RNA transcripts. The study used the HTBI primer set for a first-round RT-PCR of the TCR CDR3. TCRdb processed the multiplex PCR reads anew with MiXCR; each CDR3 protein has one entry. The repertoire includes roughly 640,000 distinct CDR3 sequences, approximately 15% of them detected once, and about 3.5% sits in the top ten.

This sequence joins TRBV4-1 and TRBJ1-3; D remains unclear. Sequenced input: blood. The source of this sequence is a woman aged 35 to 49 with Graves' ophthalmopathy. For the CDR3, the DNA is TGCGCCAGCAGCCAAGTAGCTTGGACGGTAAACACCATATATTTT. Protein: CASSQVAWTVNTIYF.